The rows below give T cell receptor beta chains drawn from one sample of a study of T cell repertoires in ileal Crohn's disease. Measured with immunoSEQ multiplex PCR; TCRdb has only the in-frame clones, and not every one. The data show around 13,000 clones, around four fifths seen once. Source material: ileal tissue. The receptors originated from an adult with Crohn's disease. CDR3s include the opening cysteine and the closing phenylalanine or tryptophan. Each record gives: J gene, V gene, CDR3 protein.

J: TRBJ2-3; V: TRBV5-1; CDR3: CASSGLGEKVSTQYF
J: TRBJ2-1; V: TRBV5-4; CDR3: CASSRGQGPYNEQFF
J: TRBJ2-5; V: TRBV2; CDR3: CASSESGQETQYF
J: TRBJ1-2; V: TRBV4-3; CDR3: CASSHLSGGDLNYGYTF
J: TRBJ2-1; V: TRBV30; CDR3: CAWSVSGGLDEQFF
J: TRBJ2-7; V: TRBV28; CDR3: CASSFTSPYEQYF
J: TRBJ1-1; V: TRBV19; CDR3: CASRGGLNTEAFF
J: TRBJ2-3; V: TRBV5-1; CDR3: CASSTSGGATDTQYF
J: TRBJ1-4; V: TRBV4-3; CDR3: CASSQTPTGGAGKLFF
J: TRBJ2-2; V: TRBV5-1; CDR3: CASSQASGRAGELFF
J: TRBJ2-7; V: TRBV7-7; CDR3: CASSPGLAGPYEQYF
J: TRBJ2-2; V: TRBV5-7; CDR3: CASRFDRGELFF
J: TRBJ2-1; V: TRBV5-6; CDR3: CASSSLSSYNEQFF
J: TRBJ2-3; V: TRBV5-4; CDR3: CASSHTGDDTQYF
J: TRBJ1-5; V: TRBV28; CDR3: CASRWTGEGQPQHF
J: TRBJ1-2; V: TRBV19; CDR3: CASRPGQAGTYGYTF
J: TRBJ2-7; V: TRBV7-2; CDR3: CASSLEVANLREQYF
J: TRBJ1-1; V: TRBV9; CDR3: CASSVVAEAFF
J: TRBJ2-7; V: TRBV6-1; CDR3: CASSEELRQPHITSYEQYF
J: TRBJ2-2; V: TRBV19; CDR3: CASTVGRRGGELFF
J: TRBJ1-1; V: TRBV4-1; CDR3: CASSQGVTGDTEAFF
J: TRBJ2-5; V: TRBV6-5; CDR3: CASSSPLGGVGTQYF
J: TRBJ2-5; V: TRBV29-1; CDR3: CSVAPGQGAGETQYF
J: TRBJ1-1; V: TRBV6-1; CDR3: CASTRTGMNTEAFF
J: TRBJ1-5; V: TRBV19; CDR3: CACGRGRQPQHF
J: TRBJ1-4; V: TRBV7-8; CDR3: CASSPGQGNLKLFF
J: TRBJ2-3; V: TRBV7-2; CDR3: CASSWGTSGGEGDTQYF
J: TRBJ1-1; V: TRBV9; CDR3: CANSVAGRVRDTEAFF
J: TRBJ1-5; V: TRBV7-5; CDR3: CARSLVGTVSSNQPQHF
J: TRBJ1-1; V: TRBV9; CDR3: CASSVEGSTHTEAFF
J: TRBJ2-6; V: TRBV4-2; CDR3: CASSQSPGGPSGANVLTF
J: TRBJ2-7; V: TRBV7-9; CDR3: CASSLAGEIAYEQYF
J: TRBJ2-5; V: TRBV5-1; CDR3: CASSPLVRETQYF
J: TRBJ2-7; V: TRBV5-6; CDR3: CASSFYSGTSLHEQYF
J: TRBJ2-1; V: TRBV29-1; CDR3: CSVPLAGGNEQFF
J: TRBJ1-5; V: TRBV6-5; CDR3: CASSYAVGPQHF
J: TRBJ2-1; V: TRBV7-2; CDR3: CASSLARGGLNEQFF
J: TRBJ2-7; V: TRBV10-2; CDR3: CASSEWEGEQYF
J: TRBJ1-1; V: TRBV7-9; CDR3: CASSFPTGGVEAFF
J: TRBJ2-7; V: TRBV29-1; CDR3: CSVVTDINYEQYF
J: TRBJ1-2; V: TRBV5-4; CDR3: CASSVTGLGYTF
J: TRBJ1-4; V: TRBV5-3; CDR3: CARSSFQSAGVTNEKLFF
J: TRBJ2-7; V: TRBV19; CDR3: CASSPLPSGTAPTKQYF